This section outlines one TCR beta chain sequence together with its context. This entry comes from a study of blood T cell repertoires in COVID-19. In the authors' methods: From reference gene primer amplification, estimates of nucleated cell counts were derived. Assay used: immunoSEQ multiplex PCR; TCRdb lists only in-frame clones, some missing. The D gene and trimming were derived from the DNA, and the V and J assignments and clone size from that table. The sample includes roughly 14,000 clones, around 89% of them seen just once. The CDR3 spans 15 residues. Germline values: CDR1 SEHNR, CDR2 FQNEAQ (reference sequence). Deletions cut 7 bases from V and 4 bases from J, with 20 bases between.

J is TRBJ2-7 and V is TRBV7-9, with D possibly TRBD2 on 7 matching bases. The source of this sequence is a man aged 45-60 years with active COVID-19. The sample taken for sequencing was peripheral blood. The DNA for the CDR3 is TGTGCCAGCACCCCTTCTTTAGGGAGGGGGTACGAGCAGTACTTC. It is translated as CASTPSLGRGYEQYF.